This record covers a single T cell receptor (beta chain). What it recognizes is unknown. The source of the sample is a study of chemoradiotherapy in HPV16-positive cancers. General study results and limits: The functional HPV-specific definition rests on just two HPV16-positive patients.

Produced via immunoSEQ multiplex PCR; TCRdb's table is partial and in-frame only. Found here are 8,400 or so clones, roughly nine tenths of them singletons; the top ten hold 3.5%. There are 14 residues in the CDR3. Germline-derived CDR1 and CDR2 are SGHNT and YYREEE (reference sequence). V was pared by 5 bases and J by 0 bases, with 3 bases of the junction left unmatched. This specimen consisted of blood, obtained from a patient who underwent chemoradiotherapy. The chain recombines TRBV5-4 with TRBJ2-3, with 7 bases fitting TRBD1. The clonotype was recovered from a human donor with HPV-associated anogenital cancer. This CDR3 is CASSLGQSTDTQYF. CDR3 coding DNA: TGTGCCAGCAGTCTGGGACAGAGCACAGATACGCAGTATTTT.